This is a list of T cell receptor beta chains from one sample in a study of cytomegalovirus exposure and HLA in healthy donors. Profiling relied on immunoSEQ multiplex PCR, and the TCRdb table lists in-frame clones only, not all of them. Of 75,000 to 95,000 clones listed, approximately 90% are singletons. The specimen sequenced was PBMCs. All receptors come from a man between 18 and 29 years old in good health and CMV-seronegative. Each CDR3 is given with its conserved first and last residue. Each record gives: J gene, D gene, CDR3 length, clone size, V gene, CDR3 protein, CDR3 DNA. The D gene is left open where the match is weak. For some rows the clone size is stated as once, few or many, or as a class when expanded; others skip it.

J gene: TRBJ1-2; D gene: .; CDR3 length: 15; clone size: .; V gene: TRBV11-2; CDR3 protein: CASSLDLRRGDGYTF; CDR3 DNA: TGTGCCAGCAGCTTAGATTTACGGCGGGGCGATGGCTACACCTTC
J gene: TRBJ2-1; D gene: .; CDR3 length: 15; clone size: .; V gene: TRBV11-1; CDR3 protein: CASSLGAGFYNEQFF; CDR3 DNA: TGTGCCAGCAGCTTAGGGGCGGGATTCTACAATGAGCAGTTCTTC
J gene: TRBJ1-1; D gene: .; CDR3 length: 12; clone size: .; V gene: TRBV11-2; CDR3 protein: CASSFNRHEAFF; CDR3 DNA: TGTGCCAGCAGCTTCAACAGGCATGAAGCTTTCTTT
J gene: TRBJ1-1; D gene: .; CDR3 length: 16; clone size: .; V gene: TRBV14; CDR3 protein: CASSQVRSRPNTEAFF; CDR3 DNA: TGTGCCAGCAGCCAAGTAAGGAGCAGACCCAACACTGAAGCTTTCTTT
J gene: TRBJ2-1; D gene: TRBD2; CDR3 length: 16; clone size: once; V gene: TRBV7-2; CDR3 protein: CASSLLVTSGSSEQFF; CDR3 DNA: TGTGCCAGCAGCTTACTCGTGACTAGCGGGAGTAGTGAGCAGTTCTTC
J gene: TRBJ2-2; D gene: .; CDR3 length: 9; clone size: .; V gene: TRBV5-3; CDR3 protein: CAGPGELFF; CDR3 DNA: TGTGCCGGCCCCGGGGAGCTGTTTTTT
J gene: TRBJ2-5; D gene: .; CDR3 length: 13; clone size: .; V gene: TRBV29-1; CDR3 protein: CSGLRLRQETQYF; CDR3 DNA: TGCAGCGGCCTCCGGTTGCGCCAAGAGACCCAGTACTTC
J gene: TRBJ2-3; D gene: .; CDR3 length: 16; clone size: .; V gene: TRBV7-2; CDR3 protein: CASSSSVRGSTDTQYF; CDR3 DNA: TGTGCCAGCAGCTCATCCGTGCGGGGTAGCACAGATACGCAGTATTTT
J gene: TRBJ1-2; D gene: TRBD1; CDR3 length: 14; clone size: .; V gene: TRBV6-4; CDR3 protein: CASSGTLFSLDREF; CDR3 DNA: TGTGCCAGCAGTGGTACCCTGTTTTCGTTGGACAGGGAGTTC
J gene: TRBJ2-1; D gene: TRBD2; CDR3 length: 11; clone size: .; V gene: TRBV27; CDR3 protein: CASRSGMGQFF; CDR3 DNA: TGTGCCAGCAGGAGCGGGATGGGGCAGTTCTTC
J gene: TRBJ1-2; D gene: .; CDR3 length: 16; clone size: once; V gene: TRBV6-5; CDR3 protein: CASSYSRGTSSYGYTF; CDR3 DNA: TGTGCCAGCAGTTACTCGCGGGGAACTAGCAGCTATGGCTACACCTTC
J gene: TRBJ2-3; D gene: .; CDR3 length: 16; clone size: once; V gene: TRBV21-1; CDR3 protein: CASSSSRDRLSDTQYF; CDR3 DNA: TGTGCCAGCAGCAGCTCCCGGGACAGGCTCTCAGATACGCAGTATTTT
J gene: TRBJ1-2; D gene: TRBD1; CDR3 length: 16; clone size: .; V gene: TRBV4-2; CDR3 protein: CASSQSGTGANYGYTF; CDR3 DNA: TGTGCCAGCAGCCAAAGCGGGACAGGGGCTAACTATGGCTACACCTTC
J gene: TRBJ2-7; D gene: TRBD2; CDR3 length: 14; clone size: .; V gene: TRBV2; CDR3 protein: CASSRREGLYEQYF; CDR3 DNA: TGTGCCAGCAGTCGGCGGGAGGGACTATACGAGCAGTACTTC
J gene: TRBJ2-1; D gene: .; CDR3 length: 15; clone size: once; V gene: TRBV7-6; CDR3 protein: CASSLLLSSYNEQFF; CDR3 DNA: TGTGCCAGCAGCTTACTCCTGAGCTCCTACAATGAGCAGTTCTTC
J gene: TRBJ1-3; D gene: .; CDR3 length: 15; clone size: .; V gene: TRBV9; CDR3 protein: CASSQDWSSGNTIYF; CDR3 DNA: TGTGCCAGCAGCCAGGACTGGAGCTCTGGAAACACCATATATTTT
J gene: TRBJ2-3; D gene: TRBD2; CDR3 length: 16; clone size: .; V gene: TRBV15; CDR3 protein: CATSSPGLAGADTQYF; CDR3 DNA: TGTGCCACCAGCAGTCCGGGACTAGCGGGAGCAGATACGCAGTATTTT
J gene: TRBJ1-6; D gene: TRBD1; CDR3 length: 17; clone size: .; V gene: TRBV27; CDR3 protein: CASSLSFNRGYSSPLHF; CDR3 DNA: TGTGCCAGCAGTTTATCCTTTAACAGGGGTTACAGTTCACCCCTCCACTTT
J gene: TRBJ1-4; D gene: TRBD1; CDR3 length: 15; clone size: .; V gene: TRBV6-1; CDR3 protein: CASSDWTGRGEKLFF; CDR3 DNA: TGTGCCAGCAGTGACTGGACAGGGAGGGGGGAAAAACTGTTTTTT
J gene: TRBJ1-1; D gene: .; CDR3 length: 12; clone size: once; V gene: TRBV7-9; CDR3 protein: CASSSGKEGAFF; CDR3 DNA: TGTGCCAGCAGCTCGGGAAAGGAGGGAGCTTTCTTT
J gene: TRBJ2-7; D gene: TRBD2; CDR3 length: 16; clone size: .; V gene: TRBV6-6; CDR3 protein: CASSYGGLAGTYEQYF; CDR3 DNA: TGTGCCAGCAGTTACGGCGGACTAGCGGGTACCTACGAGCAGTACTTC
J gene: TRBJ2-5; D gene: .; CDR3 length: 13; clone size: once; V gene: TRBV4-1; CDR3 protein: CASSQWTLETQYF; CDR3 DNA: TGCGCCAGCAGCCAATGGACACTGGAGACCCAGTACTTC
J gene: TRBJ2-5; D gene: .; CDR3 length: 16; clone size: .; V gene: TRBV18; CDR3 protein: CASSPARGARQETQYF; CDR3 DNA: TGTGCCAGCTCACCCGCCCGGGGGGCGCGGCAAGAGACCCAGTACTTC
J gene: TRBJ2-1; D gene: TRBD2; CDR3 length: 13; clone size: .; V gene: TRBV6-5; CDR3 protein: CASGTSGYNEQFF; CDR3 DNA: TGTGCCAGCGGGACTAGCGGTTACAATGAGCAGTTCTTC
J gene: TRBJ2-1; D gene: TRBD2; CDR3 length: 13; clone size: .; V gene: TRBV2; CDR3 protein: CASSGLAGGEQFF; CDR3 DNA: TGTGCCAGCAGCGGACTAGCGGGAGGTGAGCAGTTCTTC